The subject of this entry is one T cell receptor beta chain. Its antigen is not identified. The junction differs from germline at one of its ends, possibly a read error. The CDR3 runs to 13 residues. Germline-derived CDR1 and CDR2 are SGHDT and YYEEEE. Primers: 60 Vbeta forward and 13 Jbeta reverse. TCRdb keeps only in-frame clones here, not all; method: immunoSEQ multiplex PCR. Of fewer than 95,000 clones in the sample, 63% were seen once. The data are from a study of cytomegalovirus exposure and HLA in healthy donors. Study-wide results and limits: Most of the TCR beta V segments (in an earlier analysis) were productive either about 87% or about 30% of the time.

This receptor was obtained from a woman aged 25 to 39 in good health and CMV-seronegative. The sequenced material came from PBMCs. The chain has TRBV5-6 and TRBJ2-7; D gene unclear. The DNA of the CDR3 is TGTGCCAGCAGCTTGGATTCCATGACACCGATTCAGTTC. Translated, it gives CASSLDSMTPIQF.